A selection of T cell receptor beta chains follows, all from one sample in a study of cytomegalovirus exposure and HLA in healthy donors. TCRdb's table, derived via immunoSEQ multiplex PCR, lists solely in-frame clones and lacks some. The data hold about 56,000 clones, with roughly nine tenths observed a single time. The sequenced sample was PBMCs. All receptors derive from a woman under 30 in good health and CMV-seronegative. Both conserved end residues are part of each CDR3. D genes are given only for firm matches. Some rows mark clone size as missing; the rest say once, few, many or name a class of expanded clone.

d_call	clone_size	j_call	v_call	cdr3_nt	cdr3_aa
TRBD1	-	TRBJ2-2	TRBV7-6	TGTGCCAGCAGCGGATGGGACAGGGGCTTTGACGGGAGTGGCACCGGGGAGCTGTTTTTT	CASSGWDRGFDGSGTGELFF
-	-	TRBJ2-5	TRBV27	TGTGCCAGCAGTTACGACCCTCGGGGGGAGACCCAGTACTTC	CASSYDPRGETQYF
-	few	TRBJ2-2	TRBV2	TGTGCCAGCACGCAAATAGAGGACGGGGAGCTGTTTTTT	CASTQIEDGELFF
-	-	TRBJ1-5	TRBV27	TGTGCCAGCAGTTTTTCGGGGAGCAATCAGCCCCAGCATTTT	CASSFSGSNQPQHF
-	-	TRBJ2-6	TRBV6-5	TGTGCCAGCAGTTACAGCACCTCTGGGGCCAACGTCCTGACTTTC	CASSYSTSGANVLTF
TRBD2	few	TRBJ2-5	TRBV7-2	TGTGCCAGCAGCTTAGGTACTAGCGGGGAGACCCAGTACTTC	CASSLGTSGETQYF
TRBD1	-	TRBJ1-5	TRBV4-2	TGTGCCAGCAGCCAAGAGGGTGGGACAGGGGGCCTGCCCCAGCATTTT	CASSQEGGTGGLPQHF
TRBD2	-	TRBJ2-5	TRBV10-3	TGTGCCATCAGTGAGGCTAGCGGTGTACAAGAGACCCAGTACTTC	CAISEASGVQETQYF
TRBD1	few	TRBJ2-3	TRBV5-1	TGCGCCAGCAGCCTCCGGGACAGGGACGCGGATACGCAGTATTTT	CASSLRDRDADTQYF
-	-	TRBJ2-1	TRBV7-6	TGTGCCAGCTCCCCTAGCGCCAATATGGACCGGGAGCAGTTCTTC	CASSPSANMDREQFF
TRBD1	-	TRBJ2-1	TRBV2	TGTGCCAGCAATGGACAGGGGTACAATGAGCAGTTCTTC	CASNGQGYNEQFF
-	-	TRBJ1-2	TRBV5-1	TGCGCCAGCAGCCTCACAGGTACGAGCGGCTACACCTTC	CASSLTGTSGYTF
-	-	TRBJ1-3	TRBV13	TGTGCCAGCAGTCCAGGGGCTGGAAACACCATATATTTT	CASSPGAGNTIYF
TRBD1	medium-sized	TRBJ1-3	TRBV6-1	TGTGCCAGCAGTGGGGGACAGGGGTTGAGAGGAAACACCATATATTTT	CASSGGQGLRGNTIYF
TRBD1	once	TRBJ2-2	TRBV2	TGTGCCAGCAGACCCATCAGGGGGCCGGACACCGGGGAGCTGTTTTTT	CASRPIRGPDTGELFF
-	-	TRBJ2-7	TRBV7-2	TGTGCCAGCAGCTTAAACCACTTAAACTACGAGCAGTACTTC	CASSLNHLNYEQYF
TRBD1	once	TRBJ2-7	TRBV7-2	TGTGCCAGCAGCCCTCAGGGGACAGAGTCCTACGAGCAGTACTTC	CASSPQGTESYEQYF